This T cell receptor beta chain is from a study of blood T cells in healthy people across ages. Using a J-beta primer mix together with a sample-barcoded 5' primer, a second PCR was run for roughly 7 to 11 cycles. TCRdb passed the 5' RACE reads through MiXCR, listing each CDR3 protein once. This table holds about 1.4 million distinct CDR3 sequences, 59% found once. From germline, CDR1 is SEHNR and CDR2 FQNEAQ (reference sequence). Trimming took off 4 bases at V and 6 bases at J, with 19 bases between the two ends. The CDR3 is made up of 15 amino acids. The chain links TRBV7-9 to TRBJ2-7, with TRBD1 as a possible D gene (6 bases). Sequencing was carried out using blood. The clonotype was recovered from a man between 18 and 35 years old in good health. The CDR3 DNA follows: TGTGCCAGCAGCTCGGTGACAGGCTCGGCTATCGAGCAGTACTTC. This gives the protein CASSSVTGSAIEQYF.